The 2 T cell receptor beta chains given below trace back to one sample, sequenced in a study of T cell responses to AZD1222 COVID-19 vaccine. The protocol was immunoSEQ multiplex PCR, while the TCRdb copy is restricted to in-frame clones and leaves out a portion. This sample has 95,000 to 150,000 clones; 80% to 95% occur once, and the top ten carry approximately 7.9%. The material was peripheral blood, obtained 28 days after the second AZD1222 dose. The receptors shown here come from an adult who received the AZD1222 COVID-19 vaccine.

The V gene is TRBV15, the J gene TRBJ2-3; no reliable D call. The CDR3 has 16 amino acids. V lost 2 bases, J lost 4 bases, and 16 bases lay in between. From germline, CDR1 is LNHNV and CDR2 YYDKDF (reference sequence). The CDR3 sequence: CATSRPGPASADTQYF. The DNA of the CDR3 is TGTGCCACCAGCAGACCGGGTCCCGCCTCGGCAGATACGCAGTATTTT.

For the CDR3, the DNA is TGTGCCAGCTATAATCACTATGGCTACACCTTC. Its translation is CASYNHYGYTF. This chain links TRBV28 with TRBJ1-2; D is unresolved. V lost 8 bases and J lost 3, with 7 bases in between. CDR3 size: 11 residues. Germline values: CDR1 MDHEN, CDR2 SYDVKM.